A single sample gave rise to the 20 T cell receptor beta chains below, sequenced in a study of blood T cell repertoires in COVID-19. Clones were read by immunoSEQ multiplex PCR, and TCRdb kept only the in-frame ones, dropping some. The sample carries 85,000 to 95,000 clones, over 75% recorded once. The sequenced sample consisted of peripheral blood. These receptors all stem from a human donor with acute or convalescent COVID-19. The donor label of this sample is uncertain.

The V and J genes are TRBV5-1 and TRBJ2-7, with D perhaps matching TRBD1 (5 bases). In germline, CDR1 is SGHRS, CDR2 YFSETQ. The CDR3 loop spans 14 amino acids. V was pared by 0 bases and J by 2 bases, with 9 bases between. The chain's CDR3 is CASSLAQTAYEQYF. The CDR3 DNA sequence: TGCGCCAGCAGCTTGGCCCAGACAGCCTACGAGCAGTACTTC.

The chain employs TRBV18 and TRBJ2-7, with unresolved D. Germline V gives CDR1 KGHSH, CDR2 LQKENI. Between the trimmed V and J ends, which lost 6 bases and 3 bases, there was a span of 12 bases. CDR3 length equals 13 residues. CDR3 DNA: TGTGCCAGCTCGCACGACAATGGCTACGAGCAGTACTTC. Its protein is CASSHDNGYEQYF. Supplemented by reference TRBV18 and TRBJ2-7, the full variable domain reads NAGVMQNPRHLVRRRGQEARLRCSPMKGHSHVYWYRQLPEEGLKFMVYLQKENIIDESGMPKERFSAEFPKEGPSILRIQQVVRGDSAAYFCASSHDNGYEQYFGPGTRLTVT.

This clone was seen just once. The chain uses TRBV7-9 and TRBJ2-1, with TRBD2 matching over 11 bases. From germline, CDR1 is SEHNR and CDR2 FQNEAQ (reference sequence). The V segment lost 1 base and the J segment 7 bases; nucleotides outside the gene matches: 3. The CDR3 runs to 15 residues. CDR3 nucleotide sequence: TGTGCCAGCAGCTTAGTGGCTAGCGGGGGGAATGAGCAGTTCTTC. This sequence encodes CASSLVASGGNEQFF.

The chain links TRBV2 to TRBJ1-3; D is unresolved. The ends were cut back, 7 bases at V and 4 bases at J, with 14 bases in the middle. Looked up from germline, CDR1 is SNHLY and CDR2 is FYNNEI. The CDR3 is made up of 14 amino acids. The CDR3 bases are TGTGCCAGCAACCCCCGCGTGACAGGAAACACCATATATTTT. Its protein product is CASNPRVTGNTIYF.

This clone was seen only a few times. V usage is TRBV15 and J usage is TRBJ1-1, with D possibly TRBD1 on 5 matching bases. The CDR3 has 16 residues. Trimming left V 0 bases short and J 2 bases short, with 13 bases between. Looked up from germline, CDR1 is LNHNV and CDR2 is YYDKDF (reference sequence). The CDR3 region has the DNA TGTGCCACCAGCAGAGATGTTGTACAGGTTAACACTGAAGCTTTCTTT. Encoded protein: CATSRDVVQVNTEAFF.

The rearrangement links TRBV2 to TRBJ1-1; maybe TRBD1 (5 bases). Germline lookup yields CDR1 SNHLY and CDR2 FYNNEI. The CDR3 contains 13 residues. V dropped 4 bases and J dropped 5 bases, with 11 bases sitting between them. CDR3 coding DNA: TGTGCCAGCAGTGGCCGGGGGACTACTGAAGCTTTCTTT. It codes for CASSGRGTTEAFF.

J is TRBJ2-2 and V is TRBV10-3; D possibly corresponds to TRBD1 (6 bases). CDR1 is ENHRY, CDR2 SYGVKD, per germline. The CDR3 has 12 residues. Trimming cost V 2 bases and J 11 bases, with 9 bases left between them. The CDR3 DNA follows: TGTGCCATCAGTGAGCCAGGGGTAGAGCTGTTTTTT. It translates to CAISEPGVELFF.

The chain is built from TRBV3-1 (or the pseudogene TRBV3-2) and TRBJ1-3, with unresolved D. The germline V gene has CDR1 LGHDT and CDR2 YNNKEL (reference sequence). Trimming cost V 1 base and J 5 bases, with 9 bases left between them. The CDR3 has 14 residues. CDR3 sequence: CASSQVGLRNTIYF. CDR3 coding DNA: TGTGCCAGCAGCCAAGTAGGACTCAGAAACACCATATATTTT.

This clone showed up just once. The chain couples TRBV6-5 to TRBJ1-6; TRBD1 matches 8 bases. Per germline, CDR1 MNHEY and CDR2 SVGAGI. Trimming removed 7 bases from V and 9 bases from J; junction bases left unmatched: 11. The CDR3 is made up of 15 amino acids. CDR3 sequence: CASTSDRGLFSPLHF. CDR3 sequence (DNA): TGTGCCAGCACCTCCGACAGGGGATTGTTTTCACCCCTCCACTTT.

The chain carries TRBV19 and TRBJ1-6; 8 nucleotides line up with TRBD1. J gave up 6 bases and V 4 bases, and 5 bases lay outside the gene matches. Germline V lookup: CDR1 LNHDA, CDR2 SQIVND (reference sequence). The CDR3 spans 15 residues. The CDR3 loop is CASSTGGSSNSPLHF. CDR3 nucleotide sequence: TGTGCCAGTAGTACAGGGGGCTCCAGTAATTCACCCCTCCACTTT.

The V and J genes are TRBV3-1 (or the pseudogene TRBV3-2) and TRBJ2-3; 9 nucleotides align to TRBD1. From germline, CDR1 is LGHDT and CDR2 YNNKEL (reference sequence). The CDR3 is made up of 15 amino acids. The trim removed 4 bases at V and 5 bases at J, leaving 7 bases unmatched. The CDR3 sequence: CASSPGQGSLDTQYF. The CDR3 coding sequence is TGTGCCAGCAGCCCGGGACAGGGTAGCTTAGATACGCAGTATTTT.

The chain recombines TRBV3-1 (or the pseudogene TRBV3-2) with TRBJ1-3; tentative D call: TRBD1 (6 bases). The CDR3 spans 17 residues. Germline lookup yields CDR1 LGHDT and CDR2 YNNKEL (reference sequence). Trimming left V 4 bases short and J 1 base short, with 17 bases between. DNA for the CDR3: TGTGCCAGCAGCCCTCGGGGCAGGGGCTTATCTGGAAACACCATATATTTT. The encoded protein is CASSPRGRGLSGNTIYF.

This clone was counted a single time. This sequence joins TRBV28 and TRBJ1-5; D is possibly TRBD1 (5 bases). There are 14 residues in the CDR3. Germline CDR1 and CDR2: MDHEN and SYDVKM. V lost 2 bases to trimming and J lost 6 bases, with 11 bases between them. The CDR3 nucleotides read TGTGCCAGCAGTTTAATGGGGGGAAGTCAGCCCCAGCATTTT. Protein product: CASSLMGGSQPQHF.

The J gene is TRBJ1-5, the V gene TRBV7-8; the match to TRBD1 covers 10 bases. Germline values: CDR1 SGHVS, CDR2 FQNEAQ. This CDR3 is built from 14 residues. The J segment lost 6 bases and the V segment lost 3 bases, leaving 2 bases of the junction unmatched. The CDR3 DNA sequence: TGTGCCAGCAGCTTCGGACAGGGGGTTCAGCCCCAGCATTTT. Its translation: CASSFGQGVQPQHF.

In this sample, this clone turned up once. The chain uses TRBV9 and TRBJ2-7; no definite D call. The length of the CDR3 is 18 residues. V was shortened by 0 bases and J by 2 bases, with 21 bases between the two germline ends. Per germline, CDR1 SGDLS and CDR2 YYNGEE. CDR3 sequence reads: CASSVGTTAATMAYEQYF. The CDR3 bases are TGTGCCAGCAGCGTAGGAACCACAGCCGCCACGATGGCCTACGAGCAGTACTTC.

The J gene is TRBJ2-5, the V gene TRBV20-1, with 10 bases matching TRBD1. J lost 6 bases, V lost 3 bases, and 7 bases had no gene match. CDR3 size: 14 residues. CDR1 DFQATT and CDR2 SNEGSKA come from the germline V gene (reference sequence). CDR3 region: CSASQGTGVQTQYF. The CDR3 DNA is TGCAGTGCTAGTCAGGGGACAGGGGTACAGACCCAGTACTTC.

The rearrangement links TRBV6-2 or TRBV6-3 to TRBJ2-3; 8 positions match TRBD1. Germline CDR1 and CDR2: MNHEY and SVGEGT. The CDR3 is made up of 14 amino acids. With V trimmed by 7 bases and J by 2 bases, 5 bases remained unmatched. The CDR3 is CASTPTGATDTQYF. The CDR3 bases are TGTGCCAGCACCCCGACAGGGGCCACAGATACGCAGTATTTT.

The chain links TRBV28 to TRBJ2-1; tentative D call: TRBD1 (6 bases). Trimming stripped 11 bases from V and 3 bases from J, with 14 bases between. The CDR3 spans 13 residues. CDR1 MDHEN and CDR2 SYDVKM come from the germline V gene. The CDR3 region has the DNA TGTGCCTCAGACAGGAGGCTCTACAATGAGCAGTTCTTC. The encoded protein is CASDRRLYNEQFF.

This clone was recorded once. J is TRBJ1-1 and V is TRBV7-2; 8 bases align to TRBD1. Looked up from germline, CDR1 is SGHTA and CDR2 is FQGNSA. This CDR3 has 16 residues. Trimming took 2 bases from V and 2 from J; bases not matched to a gene: 7. The CDR3 DNA is TGTGCCAGCAGCTTAAGTACCGGACAGGGTAACACTGAAGCTTTCTTT. Translation gives CASSLSTGQGNTEAFF.

V usage is TRBV19 and J usage is TRBJ2-2, with 9 positions matching TRBD2. The CDR3 totals 17 residues. V gave up 2 bases and J gave up 7 bases; unmatched junction bases: 11. The germline V gene has CDR1 LNHDA and CDR2 SQIVND (reference sequence). CDR3 protein: CASSISVSGGFGGELFF. DNA for the CDR3: TGTGCCAGTAGTATATCTGTGAGCGGGGGGTTTGGCGGGGAGCTGTTTTTT.